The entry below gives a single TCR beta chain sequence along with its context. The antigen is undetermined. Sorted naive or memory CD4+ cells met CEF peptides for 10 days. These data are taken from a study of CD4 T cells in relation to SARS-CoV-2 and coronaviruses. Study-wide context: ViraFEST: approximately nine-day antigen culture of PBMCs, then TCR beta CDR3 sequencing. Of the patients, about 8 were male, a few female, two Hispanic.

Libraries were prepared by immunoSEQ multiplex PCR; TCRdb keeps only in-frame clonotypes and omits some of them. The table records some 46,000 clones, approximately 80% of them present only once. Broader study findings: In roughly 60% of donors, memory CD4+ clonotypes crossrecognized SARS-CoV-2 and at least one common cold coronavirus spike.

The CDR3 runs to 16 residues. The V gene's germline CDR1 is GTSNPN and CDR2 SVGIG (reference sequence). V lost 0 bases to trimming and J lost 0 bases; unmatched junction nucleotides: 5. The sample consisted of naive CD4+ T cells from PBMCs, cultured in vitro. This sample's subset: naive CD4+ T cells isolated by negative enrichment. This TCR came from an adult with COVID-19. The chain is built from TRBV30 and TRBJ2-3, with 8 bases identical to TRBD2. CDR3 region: CAWSVGGRLSTDTQYF. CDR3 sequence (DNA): TGTGCCTGGAGTGTTGGCGGGAGGCTTAGCACAGATACGCAGTATTTT.